The 15 T cell receptor beta chains below were found in one sample sequenced in a study of CD8 T cells in ankylosing spondylitis (dated 2017 in TCRdb). The library was obtained by 5' RACE. These reads were obtained on an Illumina HiSeq 2500. TCRdb ran its own pipeline on the public reads, namely fastp trimming at Q25 and MiXCR clone calling, and kept in-frame beta chains. Merged by CDR3 protein, the rows form single entries marked with the most common genes and DNA. This sample lists fewer than 750,000 distinct CDR3 sequences; over 15% were detected once. Approximately 18% of the sample is taken by the ten largest. Summary of the overall study and its limitations: A TCR beta motif made up of several highly homologous amino acid variants appeared to be characteristic of blood from ankylosing spondylitis patients.

Their specific antigens are unknown. Sequencing was performed on blood, either unsorted or a sorted T cell fraction (not recorded which). Every receptor here comes from a male donor with ankylosing spondylitis.

This clonotype appeared many times. This chain joins TRBV18 and TRBJ1-5; D is perhaps TRBD1 (5 bases). In germline, CDR1 is KGHSH, CDR2 LQKENI. The CDR3 is 13 residues long. The germline V and J ends were trimmed by 2 bases and 6 bases, with 8 bases remaining between them. The CDR3 sequence: CASSPDRGQPQHF. In nucleotides, the CDR3 is TGTGCCAGCTCACCAGACAGAGGTCAGCCCCAGCATTTT. The full variable domain, with the rest looked up from reference TRBV18 and TRBJ1-5, is NAGVMQNPRHLVRRRGQEARLRCSPMKGHSHVYWYRQLPEEGLKFMVYLQKENIIDESGMPKERFSAEFPKEGPSILRIQQVVRGDSAAYFCASSPDRGQPQHFGDGTRLSIL.

The rearrangement links TRBV9 to TRBJ2-7, with TRBD1 matching over 11 bases. The J segment lost 3 bases and the V segment lost 4 bases, leaving 6 bases of the junction unmatched. Germline CDR1 reads SGDLS; CDR2 reads YYNGEE. CDR3 size: 15 residues. The CDR3 sequence is CASSPLGTGGYEQYF. The CDR3 DNA follows: TGTGCCAGCAGCCCCCTGGGGACAGGGGGCTACGAGCAGTACTTC.

The V gene is TRBV20-1, the J gene TRBJ2-1; 7 nucleotides agree with TRBD1. Germline V lookup: CDR1 DFQATT, CDR2 SNEGSKA (reference sequence). Trimming at V came to 6 bases and at J to 6 bases, leaving 5 bases not matched to a gene. This CDR3 is 12 amino acids long. CDR3 loop: CSADTGVNEQFF. CDR3 nucleotides: TGCAGTGCAGACACAGGGGTCAATGAGCAGTTCTTC.

A few counts support this clonotype. The rearrangement uses TRBV6-5 and TRBJ2-2, with 9 bases identical to TRBD2. Germline CDR1 MNHEY, CDR2 SVGAGI. Trimming took 2 bases from V and 6 from J; bases not matched to a gene: 13. The CDR3 sequence is 18 residues long. For the CDR3, the DNA is TGTGCCAGCAGTTACGGGATGGCGGTAGCGGGAGTCGCCGGGGAGCTGTTTTTT. This codes for CASSYGMAVAGVAGELFF.

This clonotype was counted between two and nine times. The chain recombines TRBV19 with TRBJ1-5; TRBD1 is a possible D gene (5 bases). The CDR3 extends over 13 amino acids. Germline V gives CDR1 LNHDA, CDR2 SQIVND (reference sequence). Trimming took off 10 bases at V and 3 bases at J, with 13 bases between the two ends. The CDR3 region is CATRGGDNQPQHF. CDR3 coding DNA: TGTGCCACCCGAGGAGGGGACAATCAGCCCCAGCATTTT.

This clonotype was found a few times. This chain links TRBV15 with TRBJ1-2, with D tentatively TRBD1 (5 bases). Germline V gives CDR1 LNHNV, CDR2 YYDKDF (reference sequence). V lost 0 bases and J lost 8, with 25 bases in between. The CDR3 spans 18 residues. The CDR3 loop is CATSRDLVDGAGQGGYTF. CDR3 DNA: TGTGCCACCAGCAGAGATCTAGTCGATGGTGCAGGGCAAGGAGGCTACACCTTC.

A few counts support this clonotype. The chain employs TRBV12-3 or TRBV12-4 and TRBJ2-7, with 9 bases matching TRBD2. The CDR3 covers 17 residues. With 3 bases clipped from V and 0 bases from J, the junction kept 9 bases outside the gene matches. This CDR3 is CASSFLVAGGPSYEQYF. As DNA, the CDR3 is TGTGCCAGCAGTTTCCTTGTGGCGGGAGGGCCCTCCTACGAGCAGTACTTC.

The chain employs TRBV19 and TRBJ2-1; TRBD1 aligns across 8 bases. From germline, CDR1 is LNHDA and CDR2 SQIVND (reference sequence). This CDR3 has 14 residues. The ends lost 4 bases at V and 6 bases at J; junction bases unmatched: 5. The CDR3 protein is CASSTGQGSNEQFF. The DNA for the CDR3 is TGTGCCAGTAGTACCGGACAGGGCTCCAATGAGCAGTTCTTC. Combining the CDR3 with reference TRBV19 and TRBJ2-1 gives the whole variable domain DGGITQSPKYLFRKEGQNVTLSCEQNLNHDAMYWYRQDPGQGLRLIYYSQIVNDFQKGDIAEGYSVSREKKESFPLTVTSAQKNPTAFYLCASSTGQGSNEQFFGPGTRLTVL.

The rearrangement joins TRBV6-5 to TRBJ2-1; D uncertain. Germline-derived CDR1 and CDR2 are MNHEY and SVGAGI. The CDR3 totals 17 residues. Trimming left V 7 bases short and J 0 bases short, with 19 bases between. DNA of the CDR3: TGTGCCAGCACTTCTATCCCCTACAGCAACTCCTACAATGAGCAGTTCTTC. Its protein is CASTSIPYSNSYNEQFF.

This sequence joins TRBV9 and TRBJ1-6; D is undetermined. The ends were cut back, 2 bases at V and 8 bases at J, with 5 bases in the middle. The CDR3 contains 12 residues. Germline assignment: CDR1 SGDLS and CDR2 YYNGEE. In nucleotides, the CDR3 is TGTGCCAGCAGCGTCTCGGATTCACCCCTCCACTTT. It translates to CASSVSDSPLHF.

This chain uses TRBV20-1 with TRBJ2-5; 14 nucleotides match TRBD2. The CDR3 contains 13 residues. V lost 6 bases and J lost 7; bases outside the gene matches: 4. Germline V gene sequence: CDR1 DFQATT, CDR2 SNEGSKA (reference sequence). CDR3 in amino acids: CSARLAGGGTQYF. As DNA, the CDR3 is TGCAGTGCCAGACTAGCGGGGGGGGGGACCCAGTACTTC.

In its sample, this clonotype was seen a few times. V usage is TRBV21-1 and J usage is TRBJ2-7; no check of the table's D call, TRBD1, against the DNA was made. TRBV21-1 is designated a pseudogene. The CDR3 runs 15 residues. Here the CDR3 reads CASSNDRLNSYEQYF. The CDR3 DNA sequence: TGTGCCAGCAGCAACGACAGGCTCAACTCCTACGAGCAGTACTTC.

The table lists this clonotype with many counts. This rearrangement joins TRBV28 to TRBJ1-4; D call uncertain. From germline, CDR1 is MDHEN and CDR2 SYDVKM. CDR3 length: 13 residues. Trimming removed 8 bases from V and 0 bases from J, with 7 bases in between. CDR3 bases: TGTGCCAGCGGCCGAACAACTAATGAAAAACTGTTTTTT. This encodes CASGRTTNEKLFF.

The V call is TRBV7-9, the J call TRBJ1-1; a possible D gene is TRBD1 (5 bases). The CDR3 loop spans 12 amino acids. Trimming cost V 6 bases and J 3 bases, with 8 bases left between them. From germline, CDR1 is SEHNR and CDR2 FQNEAQ (reference sequence). For the CDR3, the DNA is TGTGCCAGCAGGTCGGGGGACACTGAAGCTTTCTTT. It yields the protein CASRSGDTEAFF.

There are a few counts of this clonotype. The gene calls are TRBV12-3 or TRBV12-4 and TRBJ2-2; no clear D. Trimming pared 2 bases from V and 6 bases from J, leaving 10 bases between. The CDR3 runs to 14 residues. CDR3 bases: TGTGCCAGCAGTTTAATGCTCGGCGCCGGGGAGCTGTTTTTT. This translates into CASSLMLGAGELFF.